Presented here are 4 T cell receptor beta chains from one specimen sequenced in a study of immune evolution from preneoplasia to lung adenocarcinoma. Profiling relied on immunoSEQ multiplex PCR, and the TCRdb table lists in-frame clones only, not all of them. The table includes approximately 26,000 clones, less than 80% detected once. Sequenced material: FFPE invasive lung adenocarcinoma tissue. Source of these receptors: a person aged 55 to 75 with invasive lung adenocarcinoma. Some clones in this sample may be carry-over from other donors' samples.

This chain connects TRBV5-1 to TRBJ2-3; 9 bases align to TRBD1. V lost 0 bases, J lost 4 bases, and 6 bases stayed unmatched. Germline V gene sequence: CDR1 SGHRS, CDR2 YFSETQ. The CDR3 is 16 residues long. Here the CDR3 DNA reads TGCGCCAGCAGCTTGGTTGGACAGGGGAGCCCAGATACGCAGTATTTT. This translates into CASSLVGQGSPDTQYF.

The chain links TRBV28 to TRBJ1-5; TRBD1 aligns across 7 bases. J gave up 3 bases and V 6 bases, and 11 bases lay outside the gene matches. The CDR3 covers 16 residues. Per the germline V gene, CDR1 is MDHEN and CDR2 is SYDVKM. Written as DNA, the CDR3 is TGTGCCAGCAGCCGAACACAGGGGATTGCCAATCAGCCCCAGCATTTT. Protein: CASSRTQGIANQPQHF.

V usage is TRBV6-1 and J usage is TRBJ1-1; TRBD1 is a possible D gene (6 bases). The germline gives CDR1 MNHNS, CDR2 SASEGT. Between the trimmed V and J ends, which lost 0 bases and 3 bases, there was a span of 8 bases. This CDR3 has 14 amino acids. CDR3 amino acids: CASSEAKGDTEAFF. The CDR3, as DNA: TGTGCCAGCAGTGAAGCGAAGGGGGACACTGAAGCTTTCTTT.

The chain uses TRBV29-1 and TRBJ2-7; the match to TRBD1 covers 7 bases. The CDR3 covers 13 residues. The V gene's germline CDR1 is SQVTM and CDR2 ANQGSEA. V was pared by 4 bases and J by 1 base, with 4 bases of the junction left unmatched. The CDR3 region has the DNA TGCAGCGTTGGGGGACAGAAGTCCTACGAGCAGTACTTC. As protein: CSVGGQKSYEQYF.